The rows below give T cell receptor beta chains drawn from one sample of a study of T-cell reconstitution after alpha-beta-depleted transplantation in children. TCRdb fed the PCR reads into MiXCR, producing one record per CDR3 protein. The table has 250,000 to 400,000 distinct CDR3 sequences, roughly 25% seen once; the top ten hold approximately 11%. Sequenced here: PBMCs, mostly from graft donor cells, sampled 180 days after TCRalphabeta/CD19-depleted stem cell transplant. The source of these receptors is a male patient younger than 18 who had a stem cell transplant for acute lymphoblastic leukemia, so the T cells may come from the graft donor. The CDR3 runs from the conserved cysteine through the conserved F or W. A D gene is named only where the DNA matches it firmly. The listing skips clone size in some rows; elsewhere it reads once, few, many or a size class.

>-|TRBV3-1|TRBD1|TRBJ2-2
CASSHGDRGPRELFF
TGTGCCAGCAGCCACGGGGACAGGGGGCCCCGGGAGCTGTTTTTT
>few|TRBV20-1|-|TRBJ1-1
CSAKAGPLSAFF
TGCAGTGCTAAGGCGGGACCCCTGTCCGCTTTCTTT
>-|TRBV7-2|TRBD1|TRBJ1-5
CASNLEWTGGNQPQHF
TGTGCCAGCAACTTGGAGTGGACAGGGGGCAATCAGCCCCAGCATTTT
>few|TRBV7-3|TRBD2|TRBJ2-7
CASSLGTSGTNEQYF
TGTGCCAGCAGCTTAGGGACTAGCGGGACCAACGAGCAGTACTTC
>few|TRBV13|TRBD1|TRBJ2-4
CASSTGAQGARAKNIQYF
TGTGCCAGCAGCACGGGTGCCCAGGGGGCAAGGGCCAAAAACATTCAGTACTTC
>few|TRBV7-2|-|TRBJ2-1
CASSKKGWYNEQFF
TGTGCCAGCAGCAAAAAGGGGTGGTACAATGAGCAGTTCTTC
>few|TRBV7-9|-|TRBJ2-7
CASSGHGNQPFPYEQYF
TGTGCCAGCAGCGGACACGGAAATCAGCCCTTCCCCTACGAGCAGTACTTC
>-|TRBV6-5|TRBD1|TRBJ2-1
CASSYSDRKGGEQFF
TGTGCCAGCAGTTACTCGGACAGGAAGGGCGGTGAGCAGTTCTTC
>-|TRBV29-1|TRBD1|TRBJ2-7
CSVVTGWRYEQYF
TGCAGCGTTGTGACAGGGTGGCGGTACGAGCAGTACTTC
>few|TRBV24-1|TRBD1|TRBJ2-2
CATRGQGGELFF
TGTGCCACCAGGGGACAGGGCGGGGAGCTGTTTTTT
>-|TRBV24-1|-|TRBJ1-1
CATSEGEEDTEAFF
TGTGCCACCAGTGAAGGGGAGGAAGACACTGAAGCTTTCTTT
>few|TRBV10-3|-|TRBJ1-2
CAISVSERYGYTF
TGTGCCATCAGTGTCTCCGAACGCTATGGCTACACCTTC
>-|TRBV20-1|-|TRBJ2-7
CSASPLPVDHDYEQYF
TGCAGTGCTAGCCCCCTTCCGGTAGACCATGACTACGAGCAGTACTTC
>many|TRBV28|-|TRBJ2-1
CASSFKMPNEQFF
TGTGCCAGCAGTTTTAAGATGCCCAATGAGCAGTTCTTC
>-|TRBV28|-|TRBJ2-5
CASSLIAGAGRGETQYF
TGTGCCAGCAGTTTAATCGCGGGTGCGGGAAGGGGAGAGACCCAGTACTTC
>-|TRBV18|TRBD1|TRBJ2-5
CASSPRQGEETQYF
TGTGCCAGCTCACCGCGACAGGGAGAAGAGACCCAGTACTTC
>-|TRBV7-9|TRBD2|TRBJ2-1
CASSFRSGSSYNEQFF
TGTGCCAGCAGCTTCCGTAGCGGGAGCTCCTACAATGAGCAGTTCTTC
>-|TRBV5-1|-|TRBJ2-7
CASSWVQGGVSYEQYF
TGCGCCAGCAGCTGGGTGCAGGGTGGGGTTTCCTACGAGCAGTACTTC
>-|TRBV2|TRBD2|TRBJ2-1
CASSVNSGSLNEQFF
TGTGCCAGCAGTGTAAATAGCGGGAGTTTAAATGAGCAGTTCTTC
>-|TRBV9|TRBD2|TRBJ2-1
CASSVGGTSGYEQFF
TGTGCCAGCAGCGTAGGGGGGACTAGCGGGTATGAGCAGTTCTTC
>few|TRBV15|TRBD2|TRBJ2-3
CATSRASGRASNTQYF
TGTGCCACCAGCAGAGCTAGCGGGAGGGCTTCAAATACGCAGTATTTT
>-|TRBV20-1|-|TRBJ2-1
CSARVLAASSYNEQFF
TGCAGTGCTAGAGTATTAGCGGCTAGCTCCTACAATGAGCAGTTCTTC
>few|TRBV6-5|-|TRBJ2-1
CASSSRQYNEQFF
TGTGCCAGCAGTTCTCGACAGTACAATGAGCAGTTCTTC
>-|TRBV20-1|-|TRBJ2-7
CSARGLDGSYEQYF
TGCAGTGCTAGAGGACTAGATGGTTCCTACGAGCAGTACTTC